This entry describes one TCR beta chain. The CDR3 is 13 amino acids. Germline CDR1 and CDR2: LGHDT and YNNKEL (reference sequence). These data are taken from a study of T cells expressing NK-cell markers. As for the study in general: Seven sequenced donors out of eight were HCMV-seropositive, one seronegative.

Reanalyzing the 5' RACE reads, TCRdb keeps one entry per CDR3 protein, without DNA. Its clone listing holds 200,000 to 300,000 distinct CDR3 sequences. Sequencing was carried out using blood T cells: a sorted CD56 or NKG2C T cell subset, CD4+ or CD8+ T cells, or bulk PBMC T cells (not recorded which). The rearrangement links TRBV3-1 to TRBJ2-3. The receptor comes from a woman between 18 and 70 years old in good health. The chain's CDR3 is CASSPPDVYTQYF.